This T cell receptor beta chain comes out of a study of glioma-infiltrating T cells. Findings and caveats of the study: Only very few CDR3 sequences appeared in both tissue and blood. Above-expected tissue-blood divergence occurred in all gliomas, most in low-grade ones.

The iRepertoire nested amplicon-rescue multiplex PCR amplified TCR alpha and beta CDR3s from RNA. In TCRdb, the multiplex PCR reads were re-called with MiXCR into one record per CDR3 protein. The sample holds a few hundred thousand distinct CDR3 sequences, 41% seen once. The CDR3 has 14 residues. With V trimmed by 10 bases and J by 0 bases, 4 bases remained unmatched. The germline V gene encodes CDR1 ENHRY and CDR2 SYGVKD. This clonotype has a count of ten or more. The antigen is unknown. The sample was glioma tissue, nonneoplastic brain tissue, or PBMCs (not recorded which). The genes are TRBV10-3 and TRBJ2-2, with 8 positions matching TRBD1. The receptor's source is a human donor with low-grade glioma or glioblastoma, undergoing nonglioma brain surgery, or in good health (not recorded which). CDR3 sequence reads: CATEDRANTGELFF. DNA for the CDR3: TGTGCCACCGAGGACAGGGCGAACACCGGGGAGCTGTTTTTT.